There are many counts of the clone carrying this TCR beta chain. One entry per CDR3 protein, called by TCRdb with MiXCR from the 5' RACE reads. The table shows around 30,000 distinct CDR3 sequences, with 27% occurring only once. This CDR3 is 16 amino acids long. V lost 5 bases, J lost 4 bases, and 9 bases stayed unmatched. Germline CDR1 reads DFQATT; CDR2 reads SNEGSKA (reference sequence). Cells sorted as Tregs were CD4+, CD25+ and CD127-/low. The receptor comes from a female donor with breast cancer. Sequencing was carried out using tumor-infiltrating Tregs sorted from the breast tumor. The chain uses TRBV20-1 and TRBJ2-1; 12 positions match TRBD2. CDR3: CSARSTSGSQYNEQFF. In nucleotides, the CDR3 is TGCAGTGCTCGCTCGACTAGCGGGAGTCAATACAATGAGCAGTTCTTC.